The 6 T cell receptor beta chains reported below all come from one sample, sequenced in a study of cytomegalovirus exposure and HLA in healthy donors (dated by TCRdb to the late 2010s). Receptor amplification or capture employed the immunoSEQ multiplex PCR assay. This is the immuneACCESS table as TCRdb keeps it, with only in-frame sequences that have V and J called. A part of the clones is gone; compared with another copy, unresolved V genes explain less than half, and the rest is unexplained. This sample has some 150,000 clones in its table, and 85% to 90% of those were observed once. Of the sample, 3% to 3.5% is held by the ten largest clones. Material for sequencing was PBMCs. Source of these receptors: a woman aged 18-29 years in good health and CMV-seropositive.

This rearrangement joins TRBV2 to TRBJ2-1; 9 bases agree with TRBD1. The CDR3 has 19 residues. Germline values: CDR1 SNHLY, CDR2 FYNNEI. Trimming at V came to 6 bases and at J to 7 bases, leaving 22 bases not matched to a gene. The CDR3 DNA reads TGTGCCAGCAGCCAACCCGGGACAGGGAGTGGCGGGATTCTGAATGAGCAGTTCTTC. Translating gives CASSQPGTGSGGILNEQFF.

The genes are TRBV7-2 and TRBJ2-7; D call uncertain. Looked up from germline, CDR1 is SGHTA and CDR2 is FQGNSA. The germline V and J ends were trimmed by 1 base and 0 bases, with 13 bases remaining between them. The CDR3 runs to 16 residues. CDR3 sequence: CASSLVAPQYSYEQYF. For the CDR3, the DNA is TGTGCCAGCAGCTTAGTAGCCCCACAATACTCCTACGAGCAGTACTTC.

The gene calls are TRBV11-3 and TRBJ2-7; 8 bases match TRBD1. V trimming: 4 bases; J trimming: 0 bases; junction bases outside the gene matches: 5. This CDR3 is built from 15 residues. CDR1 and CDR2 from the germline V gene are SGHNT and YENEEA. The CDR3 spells CASSSRTGSSYEQYF. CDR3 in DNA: TGTGCCAGCAGCTCGCGGACAGGGAGCTCCTACGAGCAGTACTTC.

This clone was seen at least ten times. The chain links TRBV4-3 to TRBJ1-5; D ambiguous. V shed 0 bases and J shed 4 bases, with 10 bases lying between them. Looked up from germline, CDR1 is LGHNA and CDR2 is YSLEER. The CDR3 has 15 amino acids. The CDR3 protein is CASSQELRGNQPQHF. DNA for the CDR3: TGCGCCAGCAGCCAAGAGTTGCGGGGTAATCAGCCCCAGCATTTT.

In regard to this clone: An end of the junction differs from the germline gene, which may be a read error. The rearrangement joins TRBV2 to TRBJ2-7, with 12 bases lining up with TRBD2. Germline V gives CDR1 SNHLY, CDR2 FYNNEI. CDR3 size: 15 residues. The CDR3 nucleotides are TGTGCCAGCAGAGAAGGGACTAGCGGGTTTTACGAGCAGTACTTC. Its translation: CASREGTSGFYEQYF.

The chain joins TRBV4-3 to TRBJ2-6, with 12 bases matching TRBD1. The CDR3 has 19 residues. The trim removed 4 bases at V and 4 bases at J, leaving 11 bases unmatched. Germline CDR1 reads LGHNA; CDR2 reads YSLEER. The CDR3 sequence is CASSLYQGQGAAGANVLTF. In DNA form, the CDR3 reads TGCGCCAGCAGCCTTTACCAGGGACAGGGGGCCGCAGGGGCCAACGTCCTGACTTTC.